One sample yielded the 16 T cell receptor beta chains listed below, sequenced in a study of Ad26.COV2.S vaccination and SARS-CoV-2 variants. Profiling relied on immunoSEQ multiplex PCR, and the TCRdb table lists in-frame clones only, not all of them. Of under 400,000 clones in the sample, more than 75% are singletons; the top ten hold around 3.7%. Treatment noted: 15 to 20 received Ad26.COV2.S at low or high dose, single or two shots; about five received placebo; per-sample allocation not given. Specimen acquisition occurred on day 63 following the initial vaccine or placebo injection. The source was peripheral blood, collected in a trial of Ad26.COV2.S vaccine versus placebo. The receptors here all came from a person aged 18-65 years who received the Ad26.COV2.S COVID-19 vaccine or a placebo.

Only one count was recorded for this clone. This chain joins TRBV30 and TRBJ1-4; 9 bases agree with TRBD1. The CDR3 is made up of 14 amino acids. V gave up 2 bases and J gave up 5 bases; unmatched junction bases: 3. Germline values: CDR1 GTSNPN, CDR2 SVGIG (reference sequence). The CDR3 protein is CAWSWGQGNEKLFF. CDR3 DNA: TGTGCCTGGAGTTGGGGACAGGGCAATGAAAAACTGTTTTTT.

With respect to this clone: A junction end diverges from the germline sequence, so it may reflect a read error. The chain has TRBV7-7 and TRBJ2-3; 9 nucleotides match TRBD2. The CDR3 consists of 15 residues. Germline V lookup: CDR1 SSHAT, CDR2 FNYEAQ (reference sequence). The CDR3 region has the DNA TGTGCTAGCAGCACTGGACTAGCGCCCACAGATACGCAGTATTTT. This sequence encodes CASSTGLAPTDTQYF. Using reference TRBV7-7 and TRBJ2-3 for the parts outside the CDR3, the full variable domain is GAGVSQSPRYKVTKRGQDVTLRCDPISSHATLYWYQQALGQGPEFLTYFNYEAQPDKSGLPSDRFSAERPEGSISTLTIQRTEQRDSAMYRCASSTGLAPTDTQYFGPGTRLTVL.

This clone was seen a single time. The chain carries TRBV4-2 and TRBJ2-7; a possible D gene is TRBD1 (5 bases). V dropped 0 bases and J dropped 1 base, with 13 bases sitting between them. Germline V gene sequence: CDR1 LGHNA, CDR2 YNFKEQ. The CDR3 has 16 amino acids. The CDR3 region has the DNA TGTGCCAGCAGCCAAGAACCGGGTGGGGCATCCTACGAGCAGTACTTC. Translating it yields CASSQEPGGASYEQYF.

The rearrangement joins TRBV25-1 to TRBJ2-4; perhaps TRBD1 as D (6 bases). Germline CDR1 is MGHDK and CDR2 is SYGVNS. The CDR3 contains 15 residues. Trimming took 2 bases from V and 10 from J, leaving 18 bases between them. The chain's CDR3 is CASSEKGLGQRIQYF. The CDR3 DNA sequence: TGTGCCAGCAGTGAAAAAGGGTTGGGACAACGGATTCAGTACTTC.

The J gene is TRBJ1-2, the V gene TRBV30; the D gene is possibly TRBD1 (5 bases). The V gene's germline CDR1 is GTSNPN and CDR2 SVGIG (reference sequence). The CDR3 sequence is 12 residues long. Trimming took 0 bases from V and 8 from J, leaving 10 bases between them. CDR3 nucleotide sequence: TGTGCCTGGAGTGTGGGGCCTCGGGGCTACACCTTC. Translating gives CAWSVGPRGYTF.

V is TRBV9 and J is TRBJ2-5; the match to TRBD1 covers 7 bases. The CDR3 length is 15 residues. With 4 bases clipped from V and 2 bases from J, the junction kept 8 bases outside the gene matches. Germline V gives CDR1 SGDLS, CDR2 YYNGEE. In nucleotides, the CDR3 is TGTGCCAGCAGCCCCTCGACAGGGAAACAAGAGACCCAGTACTTC. Translating it yields CASSPSTGKQETQYF.

The chain has TRBV25-1 and TRBJ2-7; 9 nucleotides align to TRBD2. The CDR3 runs to 14 residues. V lost 8 bases to trimming and J lost 0 bases; unmatched junction nucleotides: 5. Germline CDR1 is MGHDK and CDR2 is SYGVNS. CDR3 loop: CASGSGGPSYEQYF. The CDR3 nucleotides read TGTGCCAGCGGTAGCGGGGGCCCCTCCTACGAGCAGTACTTC.

The J gene is TRBJ1-2, the V gene TRBV2; D is unresolved. This CDR3 is built from 12 residues. Germline assignment: CDR1 SNHLY and CDR2 FYNNEI. V dropped 7 bases and J dropped 5 bases, with 11 bases sitting between them. The CDR3 DNA sequence: TGTGCCAGCAAGAGAGGTTTTTATGGCTACACCTTC. Translation gives CASKRGFYGYTF.

The J gene is TRBJ2-7, the V gene TRBV7-9, with D unclear. The V end was cut by 2 bases, the J end by 2 bases, with 16 bases between. Germline lookup yields CDR1 SEHNR and CDR2 FQNEAQ (reference sequence). The CDR3 is made up of 16 amino acids. Here the CDR3 DNA reads TGTGCCAGCAGCTTAATCTACTGGGCAGGACCCTACGAGCAGTACTTC. This sequence encodes CASSLIYWAGPYEQYF.

The rearrangement uses TRBV7-9 and TRBJ2-2, with TRBD1 identical over 10 bases. The CDR3 contains 17 residues. Looked up from germline, CDR1 is SEHNR and CDR2 is FQNEAQ (reference sequence). With 1 base clipped from V and 5 bases from J, the junction kept 7 bases outside the gene matches. CDR3 nucleotides: TGTGCCAGCAGCTTAGATTGGGACAGGGGATTGACCGGGGAGCTGTTTTTT. Translating it yields CASSLDWDRGLTGELFF.

The chain uses TRBV7-3 and TRBJ2-2; no reliable D call. V gave up 4 bases and J gave up 7 bases, with 13 bases separating them. The CDR3 spans 14 residues. Germline V gene data show CDR1 as SGHTA and CDR2 as FQGTGA. The CDR3 DNA reads TGTGCCAGCAGCTCCGGGTCTGTGGGCGGGGAGCTGTTTTTT. This sequence encodes CASSSGSVGGELFF.

The rearrangement joins TRBV6-5 to TRBJ1-6, with 7 bases identical to TRBD1. V dropped 5 bases and J dropped 7; count of bases not matched to a gene: 8. The CDR3 covers 15 residues. CDR1 is MNHEY, CDR2 SVGAGI, per germline. The CDR3, as DNA: TGTGCCAGCAGTCCCCCCGGGACAGAGAATTCACCCCTCCACTTT. Translation: CASSPPGTENSPLHF.

CDR3 nucleotides: TGTGCCAGCAGTCCTCCGGGGGCCGAGCAGTACTTC. Translation gives CASSPPGAEQYF. This chain uses TRBV27 with TRBJ2-7; TRBD1 or TRBD2 may be the D gene (6 bases each). The germline V gene encodes CDR1 MNHEY and CDR2 SMNVEV (reference sequence). V was shortened by 5 bases and J by 6 bases, with 11 bases between the two germline ends. This CDR3 is 12 amino acids long.

V and J are TRBV24-1 and TRBJ2-3; D gene uncertain. The V and J ends lost 7 bases and 0 bases respectively, with 4 bases between them. Germline CDR1 is KGHDR and CDR2 is SFDVKD. The length of the CDR3 is 12 residues. CDR3 DNA sequence: TGTGCCACCAGGGACAGCACAGATACGCAGTATTTT. This encodes CATRDSTDTQYF.

This chain joins TRBV2 and TRBJ1-6, with TRBD1 as a possible D gene (6 bases). Trimming removed 7 bases from V and 5 bases from J, with 18 bases in between. CDR3 length: 16 residues. CDR1 is SNHLY, CDR2 FYNNEI, per germline. CDR3 nucleotides: TGTGCCAGCACTCCTCGGACAGCCAGGGATAATTCACCCCTCCACTTT. Residues: CASTPRTARDNSPLHF.

The rearrangement links TRBV24-1 to TRBJ1-5, with D maybe TRBD1 (5 bases). This CDR3 has 13 amino acids. Per germline, CDR1 KGHDR and CDR2 SFDVKD. The V end was cut by 4 bases, the J end by 2 bases, with 5 bases between. The CDR3, as DNA: TGTGCCACCAGTGAAGGGGGCAATCAGCCCCAGCATTTT. This gives the protein CATSEGGNQPQHF.